The 10 T cell receptor beta chains below all came from one sample that was sequenced in a study of immune heterogeneity within non-small cell lung tumors. Multiplex PCR employing 32 V and 13 J primers generated amplicons of the TCR beta CDR3. MiXCR, run by TCRdb on the multiplex PCR reads, gives a single entry per CDR3 protein. The sample yields 2,500 to 3,500 distinct CDR3 sequences, less than 45% seen once. With around 0.6 ug used per sample, the template was genomic DNA from bulk tumor. During surgery, several far-apart biopsies were obtained from every primary tumor. Untreated, newly diagnosed non-small cell lung cancer patients underwent curative surgery. The sequencing input was lung tumor tissue. All receptors derive from a man aged 60 to 75 with non-small cell lung cancer.

The chain carries TRBV10-3 and TRBJ1-2, with a weak D call TRBD1 (5 bases). The CDR3 is made up of 12 amino acids. The V end lost 9 bases, the J end lost 3 bases, and 11 bases lay between the germline ends. Germline CDR1 ENHRY, CDR2 SYGVKD. CDR3 in DNA: TGTGCCATTGGGGACGGATACTATGGCTACACCTTC. Protein sequence: CAIGDGYYGYTF.

CDR3 residues: CSVGHPRETQYF. The DNA of the CDR3 is TGCAGCGTTGGACACCCCCGGGAGACCCAGTACTTC. This chain uses TRBV29-1 with TRBJ2-5; D is undetermined. CDR1 and CDR2 (germline): SQVTM, ANQGSEA. V lost 4 bases to trimming and J lost 5 bases, with 11 bases between them. The CDR3 runs 12 residues.

This clonotype is classed as medium-sized (0.01 to 0.1%). V gene TRBV10-3 combines with J gene TRBJ2-5, with 10 bases matching TRBD1. Per germline, CDR1 ENHRY and CDR2 SYGVKD. Trimming at V came to 10 bases and at J to 5 bases, leaving 7 bases not matched to a gene. The CDR3 has 13 residues. CDR3 sequence: CATTGQGTETQYF. In DNA, the CDR3 is TGTGCCACCACGGGACAGGGGACGGAGACCCAGTACTTC.

The chain has TRBV5-1 and TRBJ2-2; no firm D call. Germline lookup yields CDR1 SGHRS and CDR2 YFSETQ. V was pared by 1 base and J by 2 bases, with 6 bases between. This CDR3 comprises 14 residues. The CDR3 protein is CASSLIQNTGELFF. CDR3 nucleotides: TGCGCCAGCAGCTTGATCCAAAACACCGGGGAGCTGTTTTTT.

This sequence joins TRBV19 and TRBJ1-2; D is unclear. This CDR3 is 13 amino acids long. CDR1 LNHDA and CDR2 SQIVND come from the germline V gene (reference sequence). Between the trimmed V and J ends, which lost 3 bases and 6 bases, there was a span of 11 bases. CDR3 amino acids: CASSIGTWDGYTF. The CDR3 DNA sequence: TGTGCCAGTAGTATCGGAACTTGGGATGGCTACACCTTC.

This clonotype turned up a few times. A read error may produce the germline difference seen at one junction end. This chain joins TRBV5-5 and TRBJ2-2; a weak D match, TRBD2 (5 bases). The CDR3 consists of 13 residues. CDR1 and CDR2 from the germline V gene are SGHKS and YYEKEE (reference sequence). The CDR3 here is CASSLVAAGELLF. The CDR3 DNA sequence: TGTGCCAGCAGCTTGGTTGCTGCCGGGGAGCTGCTTTTT.

This rearrangement joins TRBV3-1 to TRBJ2-7; D might be TRBD2 (5 bases). Germline V gene sequence: CDR1 LGHDT, CDR2 YNNKEL (reference sequence). V lost 6 bases to trimming and J lost 2 bases, with 17 bases between them. This CDR3 is 15 amino acids long. CDR3 region: CASSPFGLPTYEQYF. As DNA, the CDR3 is TGTGCCAGCAGTCCCTTTGGACTGCCCACCTACGAGCAGTACTTC.

In this sample, this clonotype is medium-sized. The chain carries TRBV6-1 and TRBJ1-5; 9 nucleotides match TRBD1. The junction had 14 bases not matched to a gene; V was cut back by 5 bases and J by 9 bases. The CDR3 has 16 amino acids. Germline CDR1 reads MNHNS; CDR2 reads SASEGT. Here the CDR3 reads CASSQLPGQGLGPQHF. The DNA of the CDR3 is TGTGCCAGCAGTCAACTGCCGGGACAGGGACTAGGGCCCCAGCATTTT.

This clonotype has just a few counts. The chain uses TRBV19 and TRBJ1-2, with 7 bases fitting TRBD1. Losses at the gene ends were 2 bases for V and 4 bases for J; bases not matched to a gene: 4. CDR3 length: 14 residues. Germline V gives CDR1 LNHDA, CDR2 SQIVND (reference sequence). The CDR3 protein is CASSITGTAYGYTF. CDR3 in DNA: TGTGCCAGTAGTATAACTGGGACAGCCTATGGCTACACCTTC. The whole variable domain, remainder taken from reference TRBV19 and TRBJ1-2, is DGGITQSPKYLFRKEGQNVTLSCEQNLNHDAMYWYRQDPGQGLRLIYYSQIVNDFQKGDIAEGYSVSREKKESFPLTVTSAQKNPTAFYLCASSITGTAYGYTFGSGTRLTVV.

This clonotype appeared a single time. The V gene is TRBV28, the J gene TRBJ2-4, with D perhaps assigned TRBD1 or TRBD2 (5 bases each). The CDR3 loop spans 12 amino acids. The V gene's germline CDR1 is MDHEN and CDR2 SYDVKM. The V gene lost 11 bases and the J gene lost 5 bases, with 13 bases spanning the gap. The CDR3 reads CASSGTQNIQYF. The CDR3 nucleotides read TGTGCCTCCTCCGGGACCCAAAACATTCAGTACTTC.